This T cell receptor (beta chain) was sequenced in a study of blood T cells in healthy people across ages. Study background: For every two T cells, template switching captured about one barcoded beta molecule. Study results and limitations: Versus aged donors, long-lived donors had higher diversity and more naive CD4+ cells. Age brought a roughly linear fall in TCR beta diversity measured per million T cells.

Together with a sample-barcoded 5' primer, a J-beta primer mix was included in a second PCR lasting roughly 6 to 12 cycles. TCRdb called the 5' RACE reads again in MiXCR, with one record for every CDR3 protein. The sample shows hundreds of thousands of distinct CDR3 sequences, 29% of them seen only once. Trimming shortened V by 4 bases and J by 1 base, and 10 bases separated the two germline ends. The CDR3 is 14 residues long. Points on this clonotype: Its antigen is unidentified. A much larger clone differs by one base, so this may be a read error.

Each of the donors had roughly 9.3 milliliters of peripheral blood drawn into EDTA-treated Vacutainer tubes. The V gene is TRBV12-3 or TRBV12-4, the J gene TRBJ2-5; D perhaps matches TRBD2 (5 bases). The sequence was collected from a woman at least 80 years old in good health. Sequencing input: blood. Here the CDR3 DNA reads TGTGCCAGCAGTTGCGAGGGCAGCCAAGAGACCCAGTACTTC. This gives the protein CASSCEGSQETQYF.